The subject of this entry is one T cell receptor (beta chain). What it binds is not known. Deep was the level at which the assay was run. Assay: immunoSEQ multiplex PCR; the TCRdb copy retains only in-frame clones and omits some. Of 700,000 to 950,000 clones detected, about 96% appear once; the ten largest clones hold 0.2% to 0.25%. This CDR3 comprises 16 residues. Deletions cut 5 bases from V and 0 bases from J, with 13 bases between. Germline V gene sequence: CDR1 SGHAT, CDR2 FQNNGV. CD45RO-negative, CCR7-positively selected cells formed the naive CD8 fraction, excluding terminally differentiated effector memory CD45RA+ cells. This entry belongs to a study of shared clonotypes between healthy human individuals. Study details: Per donor, CD8 memory used one plate, CD8 naive used two, CD4 memory used three and CD4 naive used three.

Whole-study findings and limits: Researchers sampled blood only, noting tissue repertoires likely differ.

This clonotype was obtained from a man aged 25-40 years in good health. The chain uses TRBV11-2 and TRBJ2-2; D is undetermined. The source material was naive CD8+ T cells sorted from blood. CDR3 sequence: CASSGSSGPNTGELFF. The CDR3 DNA follows: TGTGCCAGCAGCGGGTCGTCCGGGCCGAACACCGGGGAGCTGTTTTTT.